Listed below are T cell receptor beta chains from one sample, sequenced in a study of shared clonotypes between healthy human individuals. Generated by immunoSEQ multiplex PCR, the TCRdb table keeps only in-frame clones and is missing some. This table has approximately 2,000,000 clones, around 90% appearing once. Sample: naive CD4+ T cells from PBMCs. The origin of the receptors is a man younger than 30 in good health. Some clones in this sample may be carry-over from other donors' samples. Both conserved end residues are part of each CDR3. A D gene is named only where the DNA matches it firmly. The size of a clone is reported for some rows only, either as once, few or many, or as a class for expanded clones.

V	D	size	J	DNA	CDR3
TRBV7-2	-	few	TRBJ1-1	TGTGCCAGCAGCTTAGTGAACACTGAAGCTTTCTTT	CASSLVNTEAFF
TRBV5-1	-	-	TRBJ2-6	TGCGCCAGCAACGGAGGGGGGGCTGGGGCCAACGTCCTGACTTTC	CASNGGGAGANVLTF
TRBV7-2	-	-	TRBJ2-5	TGTGCCGCCAGTGTGAGTTCAGGGTCTGAGACCCAGTACTTC	CAASVSSGSETQYF
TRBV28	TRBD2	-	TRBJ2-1	TGTGCCAGTGGACTAGCGGGAGGGTTTGAGCAGTTCTTC	CASGLAGGFEQFF
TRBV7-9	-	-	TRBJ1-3	TGTGCCAGCAGCCGTGACGGGAGAGTCTCTGGAAACACCATATATTTT	CASSRDGRVSGNTIYF
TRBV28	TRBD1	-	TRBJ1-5	TGTGCCAGCAGCCGAGGACAGGGGGGCCAGCCCCAGCATTTT	CASSRGQGGQPQHF
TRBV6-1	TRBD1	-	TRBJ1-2	TGTGCCAGCAGTAGACGGACAGGGGTAAACTATGGCTACACCTTC	CASSRRTGVNYGYTF
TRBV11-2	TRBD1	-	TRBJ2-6	TGTGCCAGCAGCTTTGGGACAGGTTCCTCTGGGGCCAACGTCCTGACTTTC	CASSFGTGSSGANVLTF
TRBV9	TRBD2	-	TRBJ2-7	TGTGCCAGCAGCCCATTCCTAGCGGGGGATAGTCAGCAGTACTTC	CASSPFLAGDSQQYF
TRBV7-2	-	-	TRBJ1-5	TGTGCCAGCAGCTTAGAACAGAACGCACCCCAGCATTTT	CASSLEQNAPQHF
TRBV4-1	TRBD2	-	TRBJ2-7	TGCGCCAGCAGCGCCGGGACTAGCGGCTCCTACGAGCAGTACTTC	CASSAGTSGSYEQYF
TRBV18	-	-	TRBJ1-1	TGTGCCAGCTCACCTACGGGCCTCGGGGTCACTGAAGCTTTCTTT	CASSPTGLGVTEAFF
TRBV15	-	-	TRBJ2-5	TGTGCCACCAGCAGAGATCGCGCCAGACAAGAGACCCAGTACTTC	CATSRDRARQETQYF
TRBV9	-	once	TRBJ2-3	TGTGCCAGCAGCGTAGGCCTAGCGCAGACAGATACGCAGTATTTT	CASSVGLAQTDTQYF
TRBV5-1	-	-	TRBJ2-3	TGCGCCAGCAGCTTGCTACCTAGGGGAGGAGATACGCAGTATTTT	CASSLLPRGGDTQYF
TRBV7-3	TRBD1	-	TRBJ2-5	TGTGCCAGCAGCTCTACAGGGGGCAGAGAGACCCAGTACTTC	CASSSTGGRETQYF
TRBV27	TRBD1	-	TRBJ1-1	TGTGCCAGTACCTCCCCAGGGGGCACTGAAGCTTTCTTT	CASTSPGGTEAFF
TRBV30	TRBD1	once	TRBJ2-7	TGTGCCTGGAGCAAACAGGGGTACGAGCAGTACTTC	CAWSKQGYEQYF
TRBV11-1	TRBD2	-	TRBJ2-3	TGTGCCAGCAGCTTAAGACTAGCGGGAACAGATACGCAGTATTTT	CASSLRLAGTDTQYF
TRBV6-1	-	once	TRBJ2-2	TGTGCCAGCAGTGAAGCGCGGTCCTACCGGGAGTGGGCCGGGGAGCTGTTTTTT	CASSEARSYREWAGELFF
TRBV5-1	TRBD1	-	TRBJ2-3	TGCGCCAGCAGCTTGTCCGTGGCAGGGGGTGGAGTGGATACGCAGTATTTT	CASSLSVAGGGVDTQYF
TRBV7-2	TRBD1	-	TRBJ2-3	TGTGCCAGCAGCCGGGACAGTAACACAGATACGCAGTATTTT	CASSRDSNTDTQYF
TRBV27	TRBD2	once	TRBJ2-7	TGTGCCAGCAGGACTGGTAGCGGGAGGGCCTCCTACGAGCAGTACTTC	CASRTGSGRASYEQYF
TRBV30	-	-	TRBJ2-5	TGTGCCTGGGCGGGCCCCCTAGAGACCCAGTACTTC	CAWAGPLETQYF
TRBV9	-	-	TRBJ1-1	TGTGCCAGCAGCGTAGATCCCTGGGTTAGTCTGAACACTGAAGCTTTCTTT	CASSVDPWVSLNTEAFF
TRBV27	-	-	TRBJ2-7	TGTGCCAGCAGTTCGGACAGCAGCTACGAGCAGTACTTC	CASSSDSSYEQYF
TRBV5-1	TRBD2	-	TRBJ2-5	TGCGCCAGCAGCACCACGGGACTAGATTTGGAGACCCAGTACTTC	CASSTTGLDLETQYF
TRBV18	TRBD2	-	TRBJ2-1	TGTGCCAGCTCACGGACTAGCGGGAGTTCCGATGAGCAGTTCTTC	CASSRTSGSSDEQFF
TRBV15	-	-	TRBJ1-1	TGTGCCACCAGCAGGGAAGAGAGCACTGAAGCTTTCTTT	CATSREESTEAFF
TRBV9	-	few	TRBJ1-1	TGTGCCAGCAGCGTATTATCGAGAGACACTGAAGCTTTCTTT	CASSVLSRDTEAFF
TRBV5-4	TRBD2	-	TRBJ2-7	TGTGCCAGCAGCTTGGGAGGACTAGCGGGAGGGAGCTCCTACGAGCAGTACTTC	CASSLGGLAGGSSYEQYF
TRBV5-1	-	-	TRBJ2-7	TGCGCCAGCAGCTCCGTGGCTCCACGGGAGCAGTACTTC	CASSSVAPREQYF
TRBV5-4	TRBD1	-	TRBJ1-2	TGTGCCAGCAGCGCGCCGGGACAGGTCCATGGCTACACCTTC	CASSAPGQVHGYTF